The rows below give T cell receptor beta chains drawn from one sample of a study of cytomegalovirus exposure and HLA in healthy donors. Some clones are missing from TCRdb's copy, which holds only in-frame ones; the method was immunoSEQ multiplex PCR. The sample carries 100,000 to 120,000 clones, 67% recorded once. The sample comprised PBMCs. The source is a man aged 18 to 30 in good health and CMV-seropositive. Each CDR3 is given with its conserved first and last residue. A D gene is named only where the DNA matches it firmly. Clone size is not always given. Where it is, it says once, few, many or a class for expanded clones.

TRBJ2-5,-,TRBV19,-,CASSSTWTQETQYF,TGTGCCAGTAGTTCAACGTGGACACAAGAGACCCAGTACTTC
TRBJ2-5,-,TRBV5-1,-,CASSLANRLEETQYF,TGCGCCAGCAGCTTGGCAAACAGGTTAGAAGAGACCCAGTACTTC
TRBJ1-1,-,TRBV11-2,-,CASSLSGEAFF,TGTGCCAGCAGCCTAAGCGGAGAAGCTTTCTTT
TRBJ1-1,-,TRBV2,once,CASTRGIGTEAFF,TGTGCCAGCACAAGGGGGATTGGCACTGAAGCTTTCTTT
TRBJ1-4,TRBD1,TRBV7-9,few,CASSPRQGLAEKLFF,TGTGCCAGCAGCCCACGACAGGGTCTGGCTGAAAAACTGTTTTTT
TRBJ2-5,TRBD2,TRBV5-6,few,CASSRAAGLKETQYF,TGTGCCAGCAGCCGGGCCGCGGGACTAAAAGAGACCCAGTACTTC
TRBJ2-7,TRBD2,TRBV30,-,CAWSLQGRGSSYEQYF,TGTGCCTGGAGTCTCCAAGGGAGGGGTAGCTCCTACGAGCAGTACTTC
TRBJ2-6,-,TRBV5-1,few,CASSYQGSSGANVLTF,TGCGCCAGCAGCTATCAGGGCAGCTCTGGGGCCAACGTCCTGACTTTC
TRBJ2-2,-,TRBV2,-,CASSELQGTGELFF,TGTGCCAGCAGTGAATTACAGGGCACCGGGGAGCTGTTTTTT
TRBJ2-2,TRBD2,TRBV7-9,-,CASSLYRGGNTGELFF,TGTGCCAGCAGCTTATACCGGGGGGGGAACACCGGGGAGCTGTTTTTT
TRBJ2-1,TRBD2,TRBV4-2,-,CASSLNNAGLAYNEQFF,TGTGCCAGCAGCCTCAATAACGCGGGACTAGCATACAATGAGCAGTTCTTC
TRBJ2-3,TRBD2,TRBV7-9,-,CASRPPRLAGRWKDTQYF,TGTGCCAGCAGACCGCCAAGGCTAGCGGGGAGGTGGAAAGATACGCAGTATTTT
TRBJ2-7,TRBD1,TRBV6-1,-,CASNDRGGPYEQYF,TGTGCCAGCAATGACAGGGGCGGGCCCTACGAGCAGTACTTC
TRBJ2-1,-,TRBV5-1,-,CASTFSSYNEQFF,TGCGCCAGCACTTTCTCCTCCTACAATGAGCAGTTCTTC
TRBJ1-6,TRBD1,TRBV4-1,-,CASSQMDRSYNSPLHF,TGCGCCAGCAGCCAAATGGACAGGTCCTATAATTCACCCCTCCACTTT
TRBJ2-3,-,TRBV7-9,once,CASSPAGGWDTQYF,TGTGCCAGCAGCCCAGCTGGGGGGTGGGATACGCAGTATTTT
TRBJ1-2,-,TRBV28,-,CASSPIPAGGGGYTF,TGTGCCAGCAGTCCCATACCAGCGGGGGGCGGTGGCTACACCTTC
TRBJ2-5,-,TRBV11-3,-,CASSFFQGTGETQYF,TGTGCCAGCAGCTTTTTTCAGGGGACCGGGGAGACCCAGTACTTC
TRBJ1-5,-,TRBV15,-,CATSRDLVGRDQPQHF,TGTGCCACCAGCAGAGATCTAGTGGGGCGAGATCAGCCCCAGCATTTT
TRBJ1-4,TRBD1,TRBV5-1,few,CASSPRGTGGPGTEKLFF,TGCGCCAGCAGCCCGCGAGGGACAGGGGGCCCTGGTACTGAAAAACTGTTTTTT
TRBJ1-6,TRBD1,TRBV5-3,-,CARSGRGGRSYNSPLHF,TGTGCCAGAAGCGGACGAGGGGGCCGGTCCTATAATTCACCCCTCCACTTT
TRBJ1-5,-,TRBV19,-,CASSIGGLQPQHF,TGTGCCAGTAGTATAGGGGGCCTTCAGCCCCAGCATTTT
TRBJ1-2,-,TRBV28,-,CASIPRGGGYGYTF,TGTGCCAGCATCCCTCGGGGAGGGGGGTATGGCTACACCTTC
TRBJ1-5,-,TRBV9,-,CASSVDPQYSNQPQHF,TGTGCCAGCAGCGTAGACCCCCAGTATAGCAATCAGCCCCAGCATTTT
TRBJ2-5,TRBD2,TRBV11-3,few,CASSLRAGGIETQYF,TGTGCCAGCAGCTTAAGAGCGGGGGGGATAGAGACCCAGTACTTC
TRBJ1-2,-,TRBV4-1,-,CASSQEAGLGGYTF,TGCGCCAGCAGCCAAGAGGCAGGGTTGGGTGGTTACACCTTC
TRBJ2-7,-,TRBV7-9,-,CASSLAPVLEDRSYEQYF,TGTGCCAGCAGCTTAGCTCCCGTCCTCGAAGACAGATCCTACGAGCAGTACTTC
TRBJ2-1,-,TRBV27,-,CASSSDTPQQGYYNEQFF,TGTGCCAGCAGTTCCGATACCCCACAACAGGGTTACTACAATGAGCAGTTCTTC
TRBJ1-1,TRBD1,TRBV29-1,-,CSVGTGLNTEAFF,TGCAGCGTTGGGACAGGACTGAACACTGAAGCTTTCTTT
TRBJ2-4,-,TRBV5-4,-,CASSGTGNQNIQYF,TGTGCCAGCAGCGGTACAGGGAACCAAAACATTCAGTACTTC
TRBJ2-2,-,TRBV5-5,-,CASSLLRGTGELFF,TGTGCCAGCAGCTTGCTCAGGGGAACCGGGGAGCTGTTTTTT
TRBJ2-5,TRBD2,TRBV2,few,CASTRRRDYSQETQYF,TGTGCCAGCACTCGAAGGAGGGACTATTCACAAGAGACCCAGTACTTC
TRBJ2-5,TRBD2,TRBV4-2,-,CASSQLPSGPPHGSQYF,TGTGCCAGCAGCCAGCTCCCTAGCGGGCCACCCCACGGGTCCCAGTACTTC
TRBJ2-1,TRBD2,TRBV5-6,once,CASRLSGGAIEQFF,TGTGCCAGCAGACTGAGCGGGGGGGCTATAGAGCAGTTCTTC
TRBJ1-6,TRBD1,TRBV6-6,-,CASSSWDSVNSPLHF,TGTGCCAGCAGTTCCTGGGACAGTGTTAATTCACCCCTCCACTTT
TRBJ1-1,-,TRBV28,-,CASSPTPEGRDTEAFF,TGTGCCAGCAGCCCGACCCCCGAGGGGAGGGACACTGAAGCTTTCTTT
TRBJ2-5,-,TRBV5-1,once,CASSLGGMPLETQYF,TGCGCCAGCAGCTTGGGTGGCATGCCGCTGGAGACCCAGTACTTC
TRBJ1-1,-,TRBV5-5,-,CASSIGPARTEAFF,TGTGCCAGCAGCATCGGTCCGGCGCGGACTGAAGCTTTCTTT
TRBJ2-5,TRBD1,TRBV15,-,CATSSATGGYETQYF,TGTGCCACCAGCAGCGCTACAGGGGGATACGAGACCCAGTACTTC
TRBJ2-5,TRBD1,TRBV5-1,-,CASSSPSGDRWQETQYF,TGCGCCAGCAGCTCACCCTCAGGGGACAGGTGGCAAGAGACCCAGTACTTC
TRBJ1-3,-,TRBV5-4,few,CASSPDSGNTIYF,TGTGCCAGCAGCCCGGACAGCGGAAACACCATATATTTT
TRBJ2-6,TRBD1,TRBV2,-,CASSRQGTGANVLTF,TGTGCCAGCAGTAGACAGGGCACTGGGGCCAACGTCCTGACTTTC
TRBJ2-1,TRBD2,TRBV9,-,CASSVGGSGGAGNEQFF,TGTGCCAGCAGCGTAGGAGGTAGCGGGGGGGCGGGGAATGAGCAGTTCTTC
TRBJ2-2,-,TRBV12-5,few,CASGLLGTNTGELFF,TGTGCTAGTGGTTTGTTAGGGACAAACACCGGGGAGCTGTTTTTT
TRBJ2-3,-,TRBV6-4,-,CASSDRLDTDTQYF,TGTGCCAGCAGTGACCGTCTAGACACAGATACGCAGTATTTT
TRBJ2-1,-,TRBV30,-,CAWSPRRETEFF,TGTGCCTGGAGCCCAAGGCGGGAAACGGAGTTCTTC
TRBJ1-1,-,TRBV25-1,few,CASSEAGTEYEAFF,TGTGCCAGCAGTGAGGCGGGGACGGAGTATGAAGCTTTCTTT
TRBJ2-3,TRBD2,TRBV6-1,-,CASTRTRGDLDTQYF,TGTGCCAGCACCCGAACCCGGGGGGATTTAGATACGCAGTATTTT
TRBJ2-1,TRBD2,TRBV5-6,-,CASSLAGGQFYNEQFF,TGTGCCAGCAGCCTCGCGGGGGGACAATTCTACAATGAGCAGTTCTTC
TRBJ1-2,TRBD1,TRBV28,-,CASREPADRAAGYTF,TGTGCCAGCAGGGAACCAGCTGACAGGGCAGCTGGCTACACCTTC
TRBJ2-1,-,TRBV10-3,-,CAIGQASYNEQFF,TGTGCCATCGGGCAGGCAAGCTACAATGAGCAGTTCTTC
TRBJ1-2,TRBD1,TRBV7-9,-,CASSYEGAGYTF,TGTGCCAGCAGCTACGAGGGGGCCGGCTACACCTTC
TRBJ2-1,TRBD2,TRBV29-1,-,CSVSPHGGARLQFF,TGCAGCGTATCACCCCACGGGGGGGCCCGTTTGCAGTTCTTC